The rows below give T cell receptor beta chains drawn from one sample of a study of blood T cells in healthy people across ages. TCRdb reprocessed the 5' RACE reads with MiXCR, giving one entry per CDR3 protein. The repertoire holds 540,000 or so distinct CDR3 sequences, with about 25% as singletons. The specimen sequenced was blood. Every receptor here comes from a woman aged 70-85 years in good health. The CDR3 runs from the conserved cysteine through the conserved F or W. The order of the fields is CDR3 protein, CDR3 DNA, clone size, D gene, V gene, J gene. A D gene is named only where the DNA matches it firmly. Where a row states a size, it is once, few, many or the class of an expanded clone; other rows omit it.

CAISEGGGSPKGEQYF	TGTGCCATCAGTGAAGGCGGGGGGTCTCCCAAAGGGGAGCAGTACTTC	few	TRBD2	TRBV10-3	TRBJ2-7
CASSLKGSGTGAGNTIYF	TGTGCCAGCAGTTTAAAAGGCTCCGGGACAGGGGCCGGAAACACCATATATTTT	NA	TRBD1	TRBV12-3/TRBV12-4	TRBJ1-3
CASSPGQGAFSGNTIYF	TGTGCCAGCAGCCCGGGACAGGGGGCTTTTTCTGGAAACACCATATATTTT	few	TRBD1	TRBV4-2	TRBJ1-3
CASSKQHTGELFF	TGTGCCAGCAGCAAACAGCACACCGGGGAGCTGTTTTTT	NA	NA	TRBV7-9	TRBJ2-2
CASSQLDAGSYEQYF	TGTGCCAGCAGCCAATTGGACGCAGGATCTTACGAGCAGTACTTC	NA	NA	TRBV14	TRBJ2-7
CASSAPWGGAKNTEAFF	TGTGCCAGCAGTGCCCCGTGGGGGGGTGCGAAGAACACTGAAGCTTTCTTT	NA	NA	TRBV6-1	TRBJ1-1
CASTHLGNEQFF	TGTGCCAGCACCCACTTGGGGAATGAGCAGTTCTTC	NA	NA	TRBV6-6	TRBJ2-1
CASARQNTEAFF	TGTGCCAGCGCCCGACAGAACACTGAAGCTTTCTTT	few	NA	TRBV7-9	TRBJ1-1
CASSWGLAGASETQYF	TGTGCCAGCAGTTGGGGACTAGCGGGAGCATCGGAGACCCAGTACTTC	few	TRBD2	TRBV6-5	TRBJ2-5
CAASTRPGLGSAEQYF	TGTGCCGCATCCACTCGGCCGGGACTAGGGTCTGCCGAGCAGTACTTC	NA	TRBD2	TRBV7-2	TRBJ2-7
CASSQGRSSGGPDTQYF	TGTGCCAGCAGCCAAGGTCGATCTAGCGGGGGGCCCGATACGCAGTATTTT	NA	TRBD2	TRBV3-1	TRBJ2-3
CASSFRGRGYTF	TGTGCCAGCAGCTTCAGGGGTCGTGGCTACACCTTC	many	NA	TRBV11-1	TRBJ1-2
CASGFGGGREQYF	TGTGCTAGTGGTTTTGGGGGGGGCCGCGAGCAGTACTTC	few	NA	TRBV12-5	TRBJ2-7
CASSFGTGGGEKLFF	TGTGCCAGCAGCTTCGGGACAGGGGGAGGAGAAAAACTGTTTTTT	few	TRBD1	TRBV7-2	TRBJ1-4
CASSEGLGNQPQHF	TGTGCCAGCAGTGAAGGTCTAGGGAATCAGCCCCAGCATTTT	few	NA	TRBV6-1	TRBJ1-5
CSVLTRTSTNEKLFF	TGCAGCGTTTTAACCCGGACTTCAACTAATGAAAAACTGTTTTTT	few	NA	TRBV29-1	TRBJ1-4
CASSVREGTEAFF	TGTGCCAGCAGTGTAAGGGAGGGGACTGAAGCTTTCTTT	NA	NA	TRBV2	TRBJ1-1
CASSFPPGNTIYF	TGTGCCAGCAGCTTTCCCCCTGGAAACACCATATATTTT	few	NA	TRBV11-2	TRBJ1-3
CSVGQGTNTEAFF	TGCAGCGTTGGACAAGGAACCAACACTGAAGCTTTCTTT	once	NA	TRBV29-1	TRBJ1-1
CASSFTGGVEKLFF	TGCGCCAGCAGCTTTACAGGGGGCGTTGAAAAACTGTTTTTT	NA	TRBD1	TRBV5-1	TRBJ1-4
CSVVGAGGHNYGYTF	TGCAGCGTTGTAGGGGCAGGGGGCCACAACTATGGCTACACCTTC	NA	TRBD1	TRBV29-1	TRBJ1-2
CASRLGRLAGTDTQYF	TGTGCCAGCAGACTGGGTCGGCTAGCGGGAACAGATACGCAGTATTTT	few	TRBD2	TRBV6-2/TRBV6-3	TRBJ2-3
CASSREGTYGYTF	TGTGCCAGCAGCCGAGAAGGTACCTATGGCTACACCTTC	NA	NA	TRBV3-1	TRBJ1-2
CASSSSGLGNSPLHF	TGCGCCAGCAGCTCTTCAGGGCTTGGTAATTCACCCCTCCACTTT	NA	NA	TRBV5-1	TRBJ1-6
CASSLTETGQETQYF	TGTGCCAGCAGTCTTACCGAGACAGGGCAAGAGACCCAGTACTTC	few	TRBD1	TRBV14	TRBJ2-5
CASSPLGVRGTYNEQFF	TGTGCCAGCAGCCCCCTGGGGGTACGGGGTACCTACAATGAGCAGTTCTTC	few	NA	TRBV3-1	TRBJ2-1
CASSQAGGRNEQYF	TGTGCCAGCAGTCAAGCGGGGGGCAGGAACGAGCAGTACTTC	few	TRBD2	TRBV7-2	TRBJ2-7
CASSVAGGTHSDTQYF	TGTGCCAGCAGCGTAGCCGGGGGGACCCACTCGGATACGCAGTATTTT	NA	TRBD2	TRBV9	TRBJ2-3
CAISDPSKVRDFYNEQFF	TGTGCCATCAGTGACCCTTCCAAAGTCCGGGACTTCTACAATGAGCAGTTCTTC	few	NA	TRBV10-3	TRBJ2-1
CASSVSGPEMYGYTF	TGTGCCAGCAGCGTCTCGGGGCCCGAGATGTATGGCTACACCTTC	few	NA	TRBV9	TRBJ1-2
CASSYSLSQETQYF	TGTGCCAGCAGTTACTCGTTGAGCCAAGAGACCCAGTACTTC	few	NA	TRBV6-5	TRBJ2-5
CASSPYNRGQETQYF	TGTGCCAGCTCACCATACAACAGGGGCCAAGAGACCCAGTACTTC	NA	TRBD1	TRBV18	TRBJ2-5
CASSPLVTAEAFF	TGTGCCAGCAGCCCCCTGGTTACAGCAGAAGCTTTCTTT	few	NA	TRBV3-1	TRBJ1-1
CASSLIGLNTEAFF	TGTGCCAGCAGCTTAATAGGTCTGAACACTGAAGCTTTCTTT	NA	NA	TRBV7-2	TRBJ1-1
CASSLGLAGPSSYEQYF	TGTGCCAGCAGCTTAGGACTAGCGGGGCCAAGCTCCTACGAGCAGTACTTC	few	TRBD2	TRBV7-2	TRBJ2-7
CAISGHGGNGPNEKLFF	TGTGCCATCAGTGGGCACGGGGGTAATGGCCCTAATGAAAAACTGTTTTTT	few	NA	TRBV10-3	TRBJ1-4
CASSLSGSEQYF	TGTGCCAGCAGTTTATCGGGGAGCGAGCAGTACTTC	NA	NA	TRBV27	TRBJ2-7
CASRIGLAESTDTQYF	TGTGCCAGCAGAATCGGACTAGCGGAGAGCACAGATACGCAGTATTTT	NA	TRBD2	TRBV2	TRBJ2-3
CSARALGRANEKLFF	TGCAGTGCTAGGGCCTTGGGCAGGGCTAATGAAAAACTGTTTTTT	NA	NA	TRBV20-1	TRBJ1-4
CASSQEGAGNTIYF	TGTGCCAGCAGCCAAGAAGGGGCTGGAAACACCATATATTTT	NA	NA	TRBV3-1	TRBJ1-3
CSAIGDRGSDGYTF	TGCAGTGCCATAGGGGACAGGGGGTCTGATGGCTACACCTTC	NA	TRBD1	TRBV20-1	TRBJ1-2
CASSRRTGDGRELFF	TGTGCCAGCAGTAGGCGAACAGGAGACGGTCGGGAGCTGTTTTTT	few	NA	TRBV12-3/TRBV12-4	TRBJ2-2
CASSSTRGHEKLFF	TGTGCCAGCAGTTCAACGAGGGGGCATGAAAAACTGTTTTTT	NA	TRBD1	TRBV27	TRBJ1-4
CASNSGQGGMDTEAFF	TGTGCCAGCAATTCAGGACAGGGTGGTATGGACACTGAAGCTTTCTTT	NA	TRBD1	TRBV6-2/TRBV6-3	TRBJ1-1
CASSRGAASGGGTQYF	TGTGCCAGCAGCCGGGGGGCTGCTAGCGGGGGTGGGACGCAGTATTTT	NA	TRBD2	TRBV7-2	TRBJ2-3